Described below is a single T cell receptor beta chain sequence and its context. The data derive from a study of shared clonotypes between healthy human individuals. Scientists sequenced DNA from unsorted PBMC on ten immunoSEQ deep assay plates. Clones were sequenced by immunoSEQ multiplex PCR, and TCRdb holds only the in-frame ones, with some missing. The repertoire holds roughly 500,000 clones, with roughly 77% as singletons. CDR1 and CDR2 from the germline V gene are MDHEN and SYDVKM. The CDR3 is 13 amino acids. The V call is TRBV28, the J call TRBJ2-5, with 7 bases fitting TRBD1. The J call may be faulty, since TRBJ2-7 better matches the DNA end. Sequencing was carried out using PBMCs. This TCR derives from a woman aged 40-49 years in good health. Some clones in this sample may be carry-over from other donors' samples. CDR3 sequence reads: CASSFGQDYEQYF. CDR3 sequence (DNA): TGTGCCAGCAGTTTCGGACAGGACTACGAGCAGTACTTC.